This T cell receptor (beta chain) was profiled in a study of shared clonotypes between healthy human individuals. Data came from immunoSEQ multiplex PCR; TCRdb stores just in-frame clones and leaves some out. This sample has some 1,600,000 clones, with approximately 98% found just once. CDR3 size: 15 residues. Trimming removed 4 bases from V and 0 bases from J; junction bases left unmatched: 3. Germline V lookup: CDR1 SGHTA, CDR2 FQGTGA. Study-level findings and limits: Memory subsets generally showed lower estimated richness than naive subsets. Clonotypes not shared had lower generation probabilities than those common to all four donors.

Of note for this clone: As yet, its antigen is unknown.

Healthy HIV-negative adults without recent acute infections or vaccinations served as donors. The investigators split CD4+ cells into a CD45RA+ naive subset and a CD45RA-negative memory subset. This chain links TRBV7-3 with TRBJ2-1; 7 positions agree with TRBD2. This clonotype originated in a man aged 25-45 years in good health. Sequenced: naive CD4+ T cells sorted from blood. Subset indicated: CD45RA+ positively selected. The CDR3 DNA reads as TGTGCCAGCAGCTCTGAGCGGGACTCCTACAATGAGCAGTTCTTC. It is translated as CASSSERDSYNEQFF.